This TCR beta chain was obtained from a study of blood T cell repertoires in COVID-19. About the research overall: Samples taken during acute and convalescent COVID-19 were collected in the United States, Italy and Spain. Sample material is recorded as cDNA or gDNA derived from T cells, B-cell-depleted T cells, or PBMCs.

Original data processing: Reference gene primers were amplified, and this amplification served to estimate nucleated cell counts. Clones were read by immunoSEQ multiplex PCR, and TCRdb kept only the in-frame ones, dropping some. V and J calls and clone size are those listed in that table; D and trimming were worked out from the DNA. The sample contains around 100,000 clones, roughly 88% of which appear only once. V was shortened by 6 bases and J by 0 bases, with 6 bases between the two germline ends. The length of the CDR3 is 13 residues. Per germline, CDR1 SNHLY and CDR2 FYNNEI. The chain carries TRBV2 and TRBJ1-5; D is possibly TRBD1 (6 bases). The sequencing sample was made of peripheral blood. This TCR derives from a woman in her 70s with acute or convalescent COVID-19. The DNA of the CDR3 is TGTGCCAGCAGACAGGGTAGCAATCAGCCCCAGCATTTT. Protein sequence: CASRQGSNQPQHF.